This T cell receptor beta chain was documented in a study of blood T cell repertoires in COVID-19. About the research overall: Sites in the United States, Italy and Spain provided acute and convalescent COVID-19 samples. T cells, B-cell-depleted T cells, or PBMCs supplied cDNA or gDNA.

In the authors' methods: Estimated nucleated cell counts came from reference gene primer amplification. Libraries were prepared by immunoSEQ multiplex PCR; TCRdb keeps only in-frame clonotypes and omits some of them. That table gives V, J and clone size, and the DNA gave D and trimming. The table lists fewer than 500,000 clones, about 85% of them singletons. The length of the CDR3 is 14 residues. Trimming took off 3 bases at V and 2 bases at J, with 11 bases between the two ends. The germline V gene encodes CDR1 MNHEY and CDR2 SMNVEV (reference sequence). This clonotype was obtained from a woman between 18 and 30 years old with acute COVID-19. Material for sequencing was PBMCs or T cells enriched from blood (not recorded which). The V call is TRBV27, the J call TRBJ2-7; possible D gene TRBD2, 5 bases. The chain's CDR3 is CASSFGSGTYEQYF. In DNA, the CDR3 is TGTGCCAGCAGTTTTGGTTCGGGGACCTACGAGCAGTACTTC.